This TCR beta chain is drawn from a study of tumor-infiltrating lymphocytes in localized non-small cell lung cancer. In the study overall: From each patient, both tumor and uninvolved lung, non-adjacent to tumor, were sampled. General observations from the study: Compared with uninvolved lung, tumors showed higher T cell infiltration by TCRbeta sequencing.

Some clones are missing from TCRdb's copy, which holds only in-frame ones; the method was immunoSEQ multiplex PCR. The repertoire holds some 17,000 clones, with approximately 79% as singletons. Trimming at V came to 0 bases and at J to 0 bases, leaving 5 bases not matched to a gene. The CDR3 length is 18 residues. Note on this clone: Its antigen is not known.

The receptor was isolated from a human donor with non-small cell lung cancer. Source material: lung tumor tissue. The chain couples TRBV23-1 to TRBJ2-6, with 7 bases identical to TRBD2. TRBV23-1 is an ORF, and what it does is uncertain. The CDR3, as DNA: TGCGCCAGCAGTCAATCGTTAGCGGGCGGCTCTGGGGCCAACGTCCTGACTTTC. This sequence encodes CASSQSLAGGSGANVLTF.